The clone carrying this T cell receptor beta chain was observed many times. Its antigen is unidentified. Germline V gene lookup returns CDR1 SGHTA and CDR2 FQGNSA. Trimming took off 5 bases at V and 0 bases at J, with 11 bases between the two ends. The CDR3 contains 15 residues. This entry is derived from a study of CD8 T cells in ankylosing spondylitis. Findings and limits, study-wide: Peripheral blood held disease-linked clones only at relatively low frequency, and these were CD8+. What seemed typical of ankylosing spondylitis blood was a TCR beta motif built from 8 or 9 highly homologous variants.

TCR beta libraries were made by quantitative 5'-RACE with molecular barcodes. TCRdb re-derived calls from the 5' RACE reads in MiXCR, one entry per CDR3 protein. The profile shows more than 500,000 distinct CDR3 sequences, about 5% of them singletons. The source material was blood, either unsorted or a sorted T cell fraction (not recorded which). The origin of this receptor is a male donor with ankylosing spondylitis. The chain joins TRBV7-2 to TRBJ2-1; either TRBD1 or TRBD2 may fit D (5 bases each). CDR3 in DNA: TGTGCCAGCAGCCGGGGCCAAAGCTCCTACAATGAGCAGTTCTTC. Protein: CASSRGQSSYNEQFF.